The source of this TCR beta chain is a study of glioma-infiltrating T cells. Findings of the study overall: Non-neoplastic patients had below-expected tissue-blood divergence, while all gliomas exceeded expectation.

Using RNA template, CDR3s of TCR alpha and beta were amplified with iRepertoire arm-PCR. Input was roughly 85-450 ng of tissue mRNA or PBMC total RNA. TCRdb used MiXCR to reprocess the multiplex PCR reads, holding one entry per CDR3 protein. Seen here are over 120,000 distinct CDR3 sequences, roughly two fifths observed once, and the top ten hold around a fifth. To note about this clonotype: The antigen remains undetermined.

The length of the CDR3 is 15 residues. V was clipped by 0 bases and J by 6 bases; unmatched bases: 5. CDR1 and CDR2 (germline): GTSNPN, SVGIG (reference sequence). This receptor was taken from a human donor with low-grade glioma or glioblastoma, undergoing nonglioma brain surgery, or in good health (not recorded which). V and J are TRBV30 and TRBJ2-1, with TRBD2 matching 10 bases. What was sequenced was glioma tissue, nonneoplastic brain tissue, or PBMCs (not recorded which). The CDR3 loop is CAWSVHSGGPNEQFF. The CDR3 nucleotides are TGTGCCTGGAGTGTTCATAGCGGGGGGCCCAATGAGCAGTTCTTC.